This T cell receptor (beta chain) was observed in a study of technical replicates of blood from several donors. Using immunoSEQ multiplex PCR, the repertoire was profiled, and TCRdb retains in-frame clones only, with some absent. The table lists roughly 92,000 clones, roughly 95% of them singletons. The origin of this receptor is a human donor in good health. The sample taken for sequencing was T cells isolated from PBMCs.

In DNA, the CDR3 is TGTGCCAGCTCACCCTTCGGACACACGAACACCGGGGAGCTGTTTTTT. Translating gives CASSPFGHTNTGELFF. The chain links TRBV18 to TRBJ2-2; D is perhaps TRBD1 (5 bases). Germline loops: CDR1 KGHSH, CDR2 LQKENI. The V end lost 3 bases, the J end lost 0 bases, and 11 bases lay between the germline ends. The CDR3 spans 16 residues.